The rows below give T cell receptor beta chains drawn from one sample of a study of cytomegalovirus exposure and HLA in healthy donors. Sequencing was performed with immunoSEQ multiplex PCR; in TCRdb, only in-frame clones are kept and a portion is missing. The data show 160,000 or so clones, with approximately 72% seen just once and about 2.5% held by the top ten. The specimen sequenced was PBMCs. The receptors here all came from a human donor in good health. Each CDR3 is given with its conserved first and last residue. The D gene is left open where the match is weak. Rows may omit the clone size; those that give it use once, few, many or a size class.

V	D	J	size	DNA	CDR3
TRBV27	TRBD1	TRBJ1-2	few	TGTGCCAGCAGTTTATCGAATCGACAGGGAGGCTACACCTTC	CASSLSNRQGGYTF
TRBV7-6	TRBD1	TRBJ2-5	.	TGTGCCAGCAGCTTCCTCCTGGCGGGACAGGGGTCCCCGACCCAGTACTTC	CASSFLLAGQGSPTQYF
TRBV19	TRBD1	TRBJ1-1	.	TGTGCCAGTAGTTTCCCGGACAGGCGGAACACTGAAGCTTTCTTT	CASSFPDRRNTEAFF
TRBV2	TRBD2	TRBJ2-3	.	TGTGCCAGCAACAGCGGGGGGGCCACAGATACGCAGTATTTT	CASNSGGATDTQYF
TRBV30	.	TRBJ2-5	.	TGTGCCTGGAACGAGGGGGATGAGACCCAGTACTTC	CAWNEGDETQYF
TRBV7-6	.	TRBJ1-4	.	TGTGCCAGCAGCTACGGACAGGAAAAACTGTTTTTT	CASSYGQEKLFF
TRBV5-1	TRBD2	TRBJ2-7	once	TGCGCCAGCAGCCAAGCGGGGACCTCCACACCTGGCGAGCAGTACTTC	CASSQAGTSTPGEQYF
TRBV7-2	TRBD2	TRBJ2-3	.	TGTGCCAGCAGCTTAGTGGCGGGGGAGCGCACAGATACGCAGTATTTT	CASSLVAGERTDTQYF
TRBV7-2	.	TRBJ2-7	.	TGTGCCAGCAGCTTAAAGGTAGGGGCGCGGAACGAGCAGTACTTC	CASSLKVGARNEQYF
TRBV10-1	TRBD1	TRBJ1-2	.	TGCGCCAGCAGTGCCGGGACAGGGTTTAACTATGGCTACACCTTC	CASSAGTGFNYGYTF
TRBV6-5	.	TRBJ2-7	.	TGTGCCAGCAGCTTGAGCTCACAGGGGGGGCAGCAGTACTTC	CASSLSSQGGQQYF
TRBV5-8	TRBD1	TRBJ2-3	.	TGTGCCAGCAGCGTCCGGGACAGTAACACAGATACGCAGTATTTT	CASSVRDSNTDTQYF
TRBV6-6	.	TRBJ2-2	.	TGTGCCAGCAGCACCTCCAACGGGTCCACCGGGGAGCTGTTTTTT	CASSTSNGSTGELFF
TRBV30	TRBD1	TRBJ2-7	.	TGTGCCTGGAGCGCGACAGGGTTTGGAGAGCAGTACTTC	CAWSATGFGEQYF
TRBV7-3	TRBD2	TRBJ2-3	.	TGCGCCAGCAGCTTTGGGGGGGGGATCTCTAGCACAGATACGCAGTATTTT	CASSFGGGISSTDTQYF
TRBV5-8	.	TRBJ1-6	.	TGTGCCAGCAGCTTCCGGAGTAATTCACCCCTCCACTTT	CASSFRSNSPLHF
TRBV7-9	.	TRBJ1-2	.	TGTGCCAGCAGCCCCCCCGGGGGAAACTATGGCTACACCTTC	CASSPPGGNYGYTF
TRBV19	.	TRBJ1-5	.	TGTGCCAGTAGTATCGGGGGAGTAGGTCAGCCCCAGCATTTT	CASSIGGVGQPQHF
TRBV7-2	.	TRBJ1-2	.	TGTGCCAGCAGCTCCTCCTATGGCTACACCTTC	CASSSSYGYTF
TRBV10-3	.	TRBJ1-1	.	TGTGCCATCAGTAACTCGGGGGTCACTGAAGCTTTCTTT	CAISNSGVTEAFF
TRBV7-2	.	TRBJ2-1	once	TGTGCCAGCAGCTCAACTAGTTCCCTCTACAATGAGCAGTTCTTC	CASSSTSSLYNEQFF
TRBV6-5	.	TRBJ1-5	.	TGTGCCAGCAGGAACAGTGGGAGCAATCAGCCCCAGCATTTT	CASRNSGSNQPQHF
TRBV5-1	.	TRBJ2-7	.	TGCGCCAGCAGCGTAGGCGGCTCGTACGAGCAGTACTTC	CASSVGGSYEQYF
TRBV2	.	TRBJ2-1	.	TGTGCCAGCGACCAGAGGGGAGGTGAGCAGTTCTTC	CASDQRGGEQFF
TRBV4-1	.	TRBJ2-6	.	TGCGCCAGCAGCCAAGGGGGCAGTAAACGCTCTGGGGCCAACGTCCTGACTTTC	CASSQGGSKRSGANVLTF
TRBV9	TRBD2	TRBJ2-7	.	TGTGCCAGCAGCGTGGGACTAGCCAGTGTCGAGCAGTACTTC	CASSVGLASVEQYF
TRBV7-2	.	TRBJ2-1	once	TGTGCCAGCAGCCAACGGAGGGGGCGCACCTACAATGAGCAGTTCTTC	CASSQRRGRTYNEQFF
TRBV5-1	.	TRBJ1-1	.	TGCGCCAGCAGCCCGACCGACAGTCTATCAAACACTGAAGCTTTCTTT	CASSPTDSLSNTEAFF
TRBV4-1	.	TRBJ2-3	.	TGCGCCAGCAGCCAACCGACTAGTGGGACAGATACGCAGTATTTT	CASSQPTSGTDTQYF
TRBV30	.	TRBJ1-1	.	TGTGCCTGGAGTGCCGGAGGGGGGGTCACTGAAGCTTTCTTT	CAWSAGGGVTEAFF
TRBV5-4	TRBD1	TRBJ1-2	.	TGTGCCAGCAGCTTGGTACAGGGGGACAGCTACACCTTC	CASSLVQGDSYTF
TRBV27	TRBD1	TRBJ2-3	once	TGTGCCAGCAGTTATACAGGGGGACGCACAGATACGCAGTATTTT	CASSYTGGRTDTQYF
TRBV19	.	TRBJ1-5	.	TGTGCCAGTACCCCCGTAGGGGAAGAACAGCCCCAGCATTTT	CASTPVGEEQPQHF
TRBV7-3	.	TRBJ2-5	.	TGTGCCAGCAGCTCAGGAGGGCTTGAGACCCAGTACTTC	CASSSGGLETQYF
TRBV5-6	TRBD1	TRBJ2-7	.	TGTGCCAGCAGCCAACAGGGGAGCTCCTACGAGCAGTACTTC	CASSQQGSSYEQYF
TRBV19	TRBD1	TRBJ2-7	.	TGTGCCAGTAGCACCGGGACAGGGTTCTACGAGCAGTACTTC	CASSTGTGFYEQYF
TRBV27	.	TRBJ2-7	.	TGTGCCAGCAGTTACGCGGTGAGCTCCTACGAGCAGTACTTC	CASSYAVSSYEQYF
TRBV29-1	.	TRBJ2-2	.	TGCAGCGTTAAGGGCAGGGGCCCAACCGGGGAGCTGTTTTTT	CSVKGRGPTGELFF
TRBV27	.	TRBJ1-2	.	TGTGCCAGCAGTTTATCGAGGAGGAACTATGGCTACACCTTC	CASSLSRRNYGYTF
TRBV7-9	.	TRBJ2-6	.	TGTGCCAGCAGTTTTACAAGCTCTGGGGCCAACGTCCTGACTTTC	CASSFTSSGANVLTF
TRBV6-6	TRBD2	TRBJ2-7	once	TGTGCCAGCAGTTCTCCCGGGACTATCTACGAGCAGTACTTC	CASSSPGTIYEQYF
TRBV5-1	TRBD1	TRBJ1-5	.	TGCGCCAGCAGTCTGGACAGGGGGCTAAATCAGCCCCAGCATTTT	CASSLDRGLNQPQHF
TRBV29-1	TRBD1	TRBJ2-7	few	TGCAGCGTGGCAGGGGGACAGGGAAGAGAGCAGTACTTC	CSVAGGQGREQYF
TRBV11-3	TRBD2	TRBJ2-3	once	TGTGCCAGCAGCACGGGGACTAGCGGGGACACAGATACGCAGTATTTT	CASSTGTSGDTDTQYF
TRBV6-1	TRBD1	TRBJ1-5	.	TGTGCCAGCAGTGCGGACAGGCAACGCAATCAGCCCCAGCATTTT	CASSADRQRNQPQHF
TRBV19	TRBD1	TRBJ1-2	few	TGTGCCAGTAGTATAAAGGGGAAATCAGGGGGTGGCTACACCTTC	CASSIKGKSGGGYTF
TRBV6-6	.	TRBJ1-2	.	TGTGCCAGCTTTCTCTATGGCTACACCTTC	CASFLYGYTF
TRBV29-1	.	TRBJ1-5	.	TGCAGCGTTGAATTATCAGGGGACCAGCCCCAGCATTTT	CSVELSGDQPQHF
TRBV7-2	.	TRBJ2-7	.	TGTGCCAGCAGCTTAGCGGGGGGGGCCGGCGAGCAGTACTTC	CASSLAGGAGEQYF
TRBV5-6	TRBD1	TRBJ1-5	.	TGTGCCAGCAGCTTGGACAGGGGAGGCAATCAGCCCCAGCATTTT	CASSLDRGGNQPQHF
TRBV6-4	TRBD1	TRBJ2-3	few	TGTGCCAGTGCCGGACAGGGGGACACAGATACGCAGTATTTT	CASAGQGDTDTQYF
TRBV5-1	.	TRBJ1-1	few	TGCGCCAGCAGCTTGGGATTTTCAGGGGTGGGCACTGAAGCTTTCTTT	CASSLGFSGVGTEAFF
TRBV5-6	TRBD1	TRBJ2-7	.	TGTGCCAGCAGCTTTGTTTACCAGGGGGCGACCTACGAGCAGTACTTC	CASSFVYQGATYEQYF
TRBV4-1	.	TRBJ2-2	.	TGCGCCAGCAGCCAAGGTCCAGCGGTGGGCACCGGGGAGCTGTTTTTT	CASSQGPAVGTGELFF
TRBV25-1	.	TRBJ1-2	.	TGTGCCAGCAGTGAATATAGGGGTAACTATGGCTACACCTTC	CASSEYRGNYGYTF